This entry lists 14 T cell receptor beta chains sequenced from one sample in a study of patients and donors after allogeneic stem cell transplantation. In TCRdb, the RT-PCR reads were re-called with MiXCR into one record per CDR3 protein. The repertoire includes around 150,000 distinct CDR3 sequences, about 36% of them detected once, and 50% to 65% sits in the top ten. Material for sequencing was blood, either unsorted or a sorted T cell fraction (not recorded which). These receptors all come from a human donor who was either an allogeneic HSCT recipient or a stem cell or donor lymphocyte infusion donor (not recorded which). It is not recorded whose cells these are; they may come from a transplant donor.

The chain uses TRBV6-1 and TRBJ2-3, with D possibly TRBD2 on 5 matching bases. The V end was cut by 6 bases, the J end by 2 bases, with 15 bases between. The germline gives CDR1 MNHNS, CDR2 SASEGT. The CDR3 has 15 amino acids. The CDR3: CASSLTGSYTDTQYF. In nucleotides, the CDR3 is TGTGCCAGCAGCCTAACGGGGAGTTACACAGATACGCAGTATTTT.

This clonotype was seen more than once but under ten times. The chain joins TRBV7-2 to TRBJ1-4, with D possibly being TRBD1 (5 bases). Trimming took off 0 bases at V and 7 bases at J, with 9 bases between the two ends. The CDR3 extends over 14 amino acids. Germline values: CDR1 SGHTA, CDR2 FQGNSA. The CDR3 DNA reads TGTGCCAGCAGCTTAGCGGGGGGGACTGAAAAACTGTTTTTT. Protein: CASSLAGGTEKLFF.

This clonotype was detected only a few times. This CDR3 reads CSARGIRWQSTQYF. CDR3 DNA sequence: TGCAGTGCTAGAGGGATCAGGTGGCAGTCGACGCAGTATTTT. The chain links TRBV20-1 to TRBJ2-3; unclear D gene. The CDR3 consists of 14 residues. The germline gives CDR1 DFQATT, CDR2 SNEGSKA (reference sequence). Trimming removed 1 base from V and 9 bases from J, with 17 bases in between.

The chain carries TRBV7-2 and TRBJ1-5; 8 nucleotides agree with TRBD1. CDR3 length: 13 residues. Germline lookup yields CDR1 SGHTA and CDR2 FQGNSA. V lost 5 bases and J lost 7; bases outside the gene matches: 4. In DNA form, the CDR3 reads TGTGCCAGCAGCGAACAGGGGGGACAGCCCCAGCATTTT. Protein product: CASSEQGGQPQHF.

This sequence joins TRBV10-3 and TRBJ2-3, with a tentative D call TRBD2 (5 bases). With 10 bases removed from V and 6 bases from J, the gap between germline ends came to 11 bases. This CDR3 is built from 11 residues. Germline V CDR1 and CDR2: ENHRY, SYGVKD. The CDR3 DNA follows: TGTGCCACGGAACTAGATGATACGCAGTATTTT. Its translation is CATELDDTQYF.

In this sample, this clonotype turned up a few times. J is TRBJ1-1 and V is TRBV12-3 or TRBV12-4; D may be TRBD1 (5 bases). The CDR3 runs to 16 residues. Trimming stripped 4 bases from V and 0 bases from J, with 15 bases between. CDR3 DNA: TGTGCCAGCAGTTCCGACAGTCTCCTGATGAACACTGAAGCTTTCTTT. This sequence encodes CASSSDSLLMNTEAFF.

This clonotype was detected a few times. The chain links TRBV6-1 to TRBJ1-2, with unresolved D. The CDR3 runs to 17 residues. Germline lookup yields CDR1 MNHNS and CDR2 SASEGT. V was clipped by 5 bases and J by 8 bases, with 27 bases between them. The CDR3 DNA sequence: TGTGCCAGCAGTACCCGGCCTGGACGGACCGTGGGAGAAGGCTACACCTTC. This codes for CASSTRPGRTVGEGYTF.

This chain links TRBV4-3 with TRBJ2-7; D call uncertain. Germline V gives CDR1 LGHNA, CDR2 YSLEER. This CDR3 is 14 amino acids long. V was shortened by 2 bases and J by 4 bases, with 12 bases between the two germline ends. CDR3 in DNA: TGCGCCAGCAGCCAACATACTGGAGCTTACGAGCAGTACTTC. Its protein is CASSQHTGAYEQYF.

This clonotype has only a few counts. This sequence joins TRBV5-6 and TRBJ1-1, with a possible D match to TRBD1 (6 bases). CDR3 length: 13 residues. Trimming took off 4 bases at V and 10 bases at J, with 17 bases between the two ends. The germline V gene has CDR1 SGHDT and CDR2 YYEEEE. DNA for the CDR3: TGTGCCAGCAGCCTCGGGACAAAAAAAGTAGCTTTCTTT. Protein: CASSLGTKKVAFF.

This clonotype has more than one count but fewer than ten. The V gene is TRBV3-1, the J gene TRBJ1-2; TRBD1 matches at 8 bases. The CDR3 runs 19 residues. J lost 1 base, V lost 4 bases, and 17 bases had no gene match. CDR1 is LGHDT and CDR2 is YNNKEL in the germline V gene (reference sequence). In nucleotides, the CDR3 is TGTGCCAGCAGCCCTAACCCCCGGGACAGGACCCTTGTTAACTATGGCTACACCTTC. It yields the protein CASSPNPRDRTLVNYGYTF.

In DNA, the CDR3 is TGTGCCAGCAGCTCGAAAGACAATCAGCCCCAGCATTTT. It is translated as CASSSKDNQPQHF. The gene calls are TRBV11-2 and TRBJ1-5; D uncertain. Germline V CDR1 and CDR2: SGHAT, FQNNGV. The length of the CDR3 is 13 residues. V lost 4 bases to trimming and J lost 3 bases, with 7 bases between them.

V usage is TRBV12-3 or TRBV12-4 and J usage is TRBJ2-7; D is possibly TRBD2 (6 bases). With 6 bases removed from V and 4 bases from J, the gap between germline ends came to 13 bases. The CDR3 length is 13 residues. The CDR3 reads CASSRGASYEQYV. The CDR3 DNA reads as TGTGCCAGCAGCCGCGGGGCCTCATACGAGCAGTACGTC.

The J gene is TRBJ1-4, the V gene TRBV7-2; 8 positions agree with TRBD1. CDR1 and CDR2 (germline): SGHTA, FQGNSA. Germline trimming cut 10 bases from V and 7 bases from J; bases unmatched to any gene: 8. The CDR3 contains 13 residues. In DNA form, the CDR3 reads TGTGCCACTTCGGACAGGGCAAGTGAAAAACTGTTTTTT. Amino acids: CATSDRASEKLFF.

Only a few counts were recorded for this clonotype. This rearrangement joins TRBV3-1 to TRBJ1-1, with 7 bases fitting TRBD1. The CDR3 is made up of 13 amino acids. The J segment lost 4 bases and the V segment lost 4 bases, leaving 3 bases of the junction unmatched. Germline-derived CDR1 and CDR2 are LGHDT and YNNKEL (reference sequence). The DNA for the CDR3 is TGTGCCAGCAGCCCGGGACAGTCCACTGAAGCTTTCTTT. Its protein product is CASSPGQSTEAFF.